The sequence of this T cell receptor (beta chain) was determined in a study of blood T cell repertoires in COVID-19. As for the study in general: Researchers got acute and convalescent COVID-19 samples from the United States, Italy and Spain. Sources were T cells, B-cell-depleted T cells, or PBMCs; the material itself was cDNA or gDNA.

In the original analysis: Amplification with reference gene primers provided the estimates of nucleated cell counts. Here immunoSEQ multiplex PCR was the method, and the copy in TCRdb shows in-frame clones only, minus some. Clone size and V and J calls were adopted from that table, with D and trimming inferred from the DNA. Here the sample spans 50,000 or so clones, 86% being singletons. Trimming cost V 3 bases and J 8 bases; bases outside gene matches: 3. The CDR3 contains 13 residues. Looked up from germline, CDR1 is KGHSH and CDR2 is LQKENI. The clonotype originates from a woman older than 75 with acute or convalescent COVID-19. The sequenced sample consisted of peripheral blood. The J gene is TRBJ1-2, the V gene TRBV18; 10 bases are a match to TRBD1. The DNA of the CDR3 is TGTGCCAGCTCACCCGGGACAGGGGCGGGCTACACCTTC. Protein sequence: CASSPGTGAGYTF.